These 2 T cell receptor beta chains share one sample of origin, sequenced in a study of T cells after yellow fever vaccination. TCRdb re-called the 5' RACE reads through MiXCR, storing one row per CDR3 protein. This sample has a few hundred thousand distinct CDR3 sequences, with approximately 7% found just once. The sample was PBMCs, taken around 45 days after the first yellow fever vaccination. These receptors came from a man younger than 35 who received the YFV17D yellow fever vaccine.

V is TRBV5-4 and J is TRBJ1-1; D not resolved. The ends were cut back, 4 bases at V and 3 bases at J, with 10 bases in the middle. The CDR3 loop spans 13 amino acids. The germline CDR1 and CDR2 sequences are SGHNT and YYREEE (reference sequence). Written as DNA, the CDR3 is TGTGCCAGCAGCCCGACGGCCGACACTGAAGCTTTCTTT. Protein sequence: CASSPTADTEAFF.

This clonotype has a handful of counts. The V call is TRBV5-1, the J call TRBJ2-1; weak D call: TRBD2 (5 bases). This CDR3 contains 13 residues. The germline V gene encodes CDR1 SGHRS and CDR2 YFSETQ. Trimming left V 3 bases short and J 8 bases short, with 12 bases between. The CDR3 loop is CASSYPQRDEQFF. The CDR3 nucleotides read TGCGCCAGCAGCTACCCCCAGAGGGATGAGCAGTTCTTC.